Following are 13 T cell receptor beta chains from one sample sequenced in a study of blood T cell repertoires in COVID-19. The protocol was immunoSEQ multiplex PCR, while the TCRdb copy is restricted to in-frame clones and leaves out a portion. The repertoire includes around 120,000 clones, about four fifths of them detected once, and roughly 9% sits in the top ten. Specimen: peripheral blood. Receptor source: a man aged 40-49 years with active or convalescent COVID-19.

This rearrangement joins TRBV27 to TRBJ2-3, with 9 bases lining up with TRBD2. There are 15 residues in the CDR3. After removal of 2 bases from V and 6 bases from J, the junction contained 6 bases not matched to a gene. Germline V gene lookup returns CDR1 MNHEY and CDR2 SMNVEV (reference sequence). The CDR3 region is CASSLMVAGVDTQYF. The DNA of the CDR3 is TGTGCCAGCAGTTTAATGGTAGCGGGGGTTGATACGCAGTATTTT.

The chain is built from TRBV6-5 and TRBJ2-2; TRBD1 matches 8 bases. Trimming at V came to 5 bases and at J to 3 bases, leaving 5 bases not matched to a gene. Germline-derived CDR1 and CDR2 are MNHEY and SVGAGI. This CDR3 is 15 amino acids long. The CDR3 DNA sequence: TGTGCCAGCAGTAGGGGACAGGCCGACACCGGGGAGCTGTTTTTT. As protein: CASSRGQADTGELFF.

The genes are TRBV5-1 and TRBJ1-4; unclear D gene. With 6 bases removed from V and 7 bases from J, the gap between germline ends came to 16 bases. CDR3 length equals 14 residues. From germline, CDR1 is SGHRS and CDR2 YFSETQ. The CDR3 DNA is TGCGCCAGCATTGGGAAACGGGGTGGTGAAAAACTGTTTTTT. Translating gives CASIGKRGGEKLFF. Based on the CDR3 plus reference TRBV5-1 and TRBJ1-4, the full variable domain is KAGVTQTPRYLIKTRGQQVTLSCSPISGHRSVSWYQQTPGQGLQFLFEYFSETQRNKGNFPGRFSGRQFSNSRSEMNVSTLELGDSALYLCASIGKRGGEKLFFGSGTQLSVL.

The CDR3 loop reads CASSSSGGAGNTGELFF. The CDR3 nucleotides are TGTGCCAGCAGCTCTAGCGGGGGGGCAGGGAACACCGGGGAGCTGTTTTTT. V is TRBV13 and J is TRBJ2-2; 12 nucleotides line up with TRBD2. V shed 4 bases, J shed 1 base, and the junction held 4 bases outside the gene matches. The CDR3 sequence is 17 residues long. Germline V gene lookup returns CDR1 PRHDT and CDR2 FYEKMQ (reference sequence).

The V gene is TRBV5-4, the J gene TRBJ2-5; the D gene is possibly TRBD2 (7 bases). Trimming cost V 1 base and J 4 bases, with 14 bases left between them. Germline lookup yields CDR1 SGHNT and CDR2 YYREEE (reference sequence). This CDR3 contains 15 residues. The CDR3 bases are TGTGCCAGCAGCTTGATGGGGGGGGGCCTAGAGACCCAGTACTTC. It yields the protein CASSLMGGGLETQYF.

The rearrangement joins TRBV19 to TRBJ2-3, with D unclear. This CDR3 region has 11 residues. Germline V gives CDR1 LNHDA, CDR2 SQIVND (reference sequence). Trimming cost V 1 base and J 12 bases, with 8 bases left between them. CDR3 amino acids: CASSIGLFQYF. The CDR3 DNA follows: TGTGCCAGTAGTATAGGTCTCTTCCAGTATTTT. Full variable domain (remainder filled in from reference TRBV19 and TRBJ2-3): DGGITQSPKYLFRKEGQNVTLSCEQNLNHDAMYWYRQDPGQGLRLIYYSQIVNDFQKGDIAEGYSVSREKKESFPLTVTSAQKNPTAFYLCASSIGLFQYFGPGTRLTVL.

The J gene is TRBJ1-1, the V gene TRBV6-5; 7 nucleotides match TRBD1. The CDR3 totals 13 residues. The junction had 4 bases not matched to a gene; V was cut back by 4 bases and J by 5 bases. Germline V lookup: CDR1 MNHEY, CDR2 SVGAGI. Here the CDR3 DNA reads TGTGCCAGCAGTTTAGACAGGGCGACTGAAGCTTTCTTT. Protein: CASSLDRATEAFF.

This clone appeared a few times. The V and J genes are TRBV5-6 and TRBJ1-5; tentative D call: TRBD1 (6 bases). Trimming left V 2 bases short and J 7 bases short, with 19 bases between. The CDR3 runs 16 residues. Germline CDR1 reads SGHDT; CDR2 reads YYEEEE. The CDR3 coding sequence is TGTGCCAGCAGCTTCCTCCGGTCAGGGGCAGGACAGCCCCAGCATTTT. Amino acids: CASSFLRSGAGQPQHF. Supplemented by reference TRBV5-6 and TRBJ1-5, the full variable domain reads DAGVTQSPTHLIKTRGQQVTLRCSPKSGHDTVSWYQQALGQGPQFIFQYYEEEERQRGNFPDRFSGHQFPNYSSELNVNALLLGDSALYLCASSFLRSGAGQPQHFGDGTRLSIL.

This rearrangement joins TRBV29-1 to TRBJ2-1, with D possibly matching TRBD2 (5 bases). The CDR3 runs 14 residues. Trimming removed 7 bases from V and 9 bases from J, with 22 bases in between. The V gene's germline CDR1 is SQVTM and CDR2 ANQGSEA. The CDR3 region is CSANPGSAIGEQFF. The CDR3 DNA is TGCAGCGCAAACCCGGGATCAGCAATCGGTGAGCAGTTCTTC.

The chain carries TRBV11-3 and TRBJ2-4; weak D call: TRBD1 (5 bases). Germline V CDR1 and CDR2: SGHNT, YENEEA. This CDR3 is built from 14 residues. Trimming pared 6 bases from V and 4 bases from J, leaving 13 bases between. In nucleotides, the CDR3 is TGTGCCAGCAGACCAGGGAATTCAAAAAACATTCAGTACTTC. Translation gives CASRPGNSKNIQYF.

This chain connects TRBV6-2 or TRBV6-3 to TRBJ2-3; TRBD2 agrees at 11 bases. Germline V CDR1 and CDR2: MNHEY, SVGEGT. The J segment lost 2 bases and the V segment lost 4 bases, leaving 8 bases of the junction unmatched. This CDR3 has 17 amino acids. CDR3 loop: CASSFLAGGLSTDTQYF. Written as DNA, the CDR3 is TGTGCCAGCAGTTTTTTAGCGGGGGGGCTCTCCACAGATACGCAGTATTTT.

The chain couples TRBV12-3 or TRBV12-4 to TRBJ1-5; D not resolved. Trimming took off 3 bases at V and 6 bases at J, with 6 bases between the two ends. The CDR3 has 12 residues. The CDR3 loop reads CASSFILQPQHF. The DNA for the CDR3 is TGTGCCAGCAGTTTTATCCTTCAGCCCCAGCATTTT.

This clone was picked up many times. The chain has TRBV2 and TRBJ2-1; 8 bases are shared with TRBD1. CDR1 and CDR2 (germline): SNHLY, FYNNEI. CDR3 length: 16 amino acids. V lost 6 bases, J lost 8 bases, and 15 bases stayed unmatched. CDR3: CASRNQGQGMRDEQFF. CDR3 nucleotide sequence: TGTGCCAGCAGAAATCAAGGACAGGGAATGCGGGATGAGCAGTTCTTC.